One sample yielded the 7 T cell receptor beta chains listed below, sequenced in a study of blood T cell repertoires in COVID-19. Sequencing was performed with immunoSEQ multiplex PCR; in TCRdb, only in-frame clones are kept and a portion is missing. This table has 350,000 to 550,000 clones, about 89% appearing once. The sequenced sample consisted of peripheral blood. The origin of the receptors is a woman in her twenties or thirties with acute or convalescent COVID-19.

The chain joins TRBV18 to TRBJ2-1; the D gene is possibly TRBD2 (6 bases). This CDR3 contains 13 residues. Looked up from germline, CDR1 is KGHSH and CDR2 is LQKENI. V lost 3 bases to trimming and J lost 8 bases, with 11 bases between them. CDR3 in amino acids: CASSPTWGDEQFF. DNA of the CDR3: TGTGCCAGCTCACCTACTTGGGGGGATGAGCAGTTCTTC.

This chain joins TRBV19 and TRBJ1-1, with TRBD1 identical over 10 bases. Trimming took 5 bases from V and 6 from J; bases not matched to a gene: 12. CDR3 length equals 16 residues. Germline V gives CDR1 LNHDA, CDR2 SQIVND (reference sequence). In DNA form, the CDR3 reads TGTGCCAGTAGTTTACTACCGGGACAGGGGACCCCTGAAGCTTTCTTT. Translating gives CASSLLPGQGTPEAFF. The whole variable domain, remainder taken from reference TRBV19 and TRBJ1-1, is DGGITQSPKYLFRKEGQNVTLSCEQNLNHDAMYWYRQDPGQGLRLIYYSQIVNDFQKGDIAEGYSVSREKKESFPLTVTSAQKNPTAFYLCASSLLPGQGTPEAFFGQGTRLTVV.

The V gene is TRBV5-6, the J gene TRBJ2-5; D is possibly TRBD2 (6 bases). This CDR3 region has 14 residues. The V gene lost 3 bases and the J gene lost 2 bases, with 11 bases spanning the gap. Germline V gives CDR1 SGHDT, CDR2 YYEEEE. CDR3 amino acids: CASSYGTSQETQYF. CDR3 in DNA: TGTGCCAGCAGCTACGGGACTTCGCAAGAGACCCAGTACTTC.

Here the CDR3 DNA reads TGTGCCAGCATTAGACAGGTGAACACTGAAGCTTTCTTT. Its protein product is CASIRQVNTEAFF. The chain employs TRBV2 and TRBJ1-1; possible D gene TRBD1, 6 bases. V lost 7 bases and J 0 bases, leaving 9 bases between the germline ends. Germline loops: CDR1 SNHLY, CDR2 FYNNEI. This CDR3 is 13 amino acids long.

This clone was detected once. The rearrangement uses TRBV5-4 and TRBJ2-1, with D unresolved. V lost 4 bases and J 5 bases, leaving 7 bases between the germline ends. Looked up from germline, CDR1 is SGHNT and CDR2 is YYREEE (reference sequence). This CDR3 contains 12 residues. The CDR3 DNA sequence: TGTGCCAGCAGCCGAGCTAACAATGAGCAGTTCTTC. Translating gives CASSRANNEQFF.

This clone was picked up one time. The rearrangement joins TRBV27 to TRBJ1-2, with TRBD1 matching over 10 bases. CDR3 length: 15 residues. Germline V gene sequence: CDR1 MNHEY, CDR2 SMNVEV (reference sequence). Trimming cost V 3 bases and J 8 bases; bases outside gene matches: 9. In DNA, the CDR3 is TGTGCCAGCAGTTTCAGGGACAGGGGCAGGGGAGGCTACACCTTC. It is translated as CASSFRDRGRGGYTF.

This rearrangement joins TRBV7-6 to TRBJ2-2, with 12 bases fitting TRBD2. The CDR3 is made up of 16 amino acids. Germline lookup yields CDR1 SGHVS and CDR2 FNYEAQ. The V gene end was trimmed by 5 bases and the J gene end by 5 bases; junction bases not matched to a gene: 6. CDR3 sequence (DNA): TGTGCCAGCAGCCCACTAGCGGGGGGCCTTACCGGGGAGCTGTTTTTT. Translating it yields CASSPLAGGLTGELFF.